Detailed here is one T cell receptor (beta chain). Its antigen remains unknown. This entry is derived from a study of T cell responses to AZD1222 COVID-19 vaccine. Only in-frame clones appear in the TCRdb table, and some are missing; sequencing was by immunoSEQ multiplex PCR. Here the sample spans 130,000 to 150,000 clones, around 84% being singletons. Overall study results and limits: Recipients of AZD1222 seropositive at baseline numbered only six or seven. Females outnumbered males among donors, who were mostly white British; clonal diversity was possibly underestimated. Receipt of two AZD1222 doses was followed by a rise in Spike-specific TCR breadth and depth.

The receptor comes from an adult who received the AZD1222 COVID-19 vaccine. Source: peripheral blood, taken 28 days after the second AZD1222 dose.

Here the CDR3 DNA reads TGCGCCAGCAGCTTGGACAGGGGGAACACTGAAGCTTTCTTT. It is translated as CASSLDRGNTEAFF. This rearrangement joins TRBV5-1 to TRBJ1-1; the match to TRBD1 covers 7 bases. From germline, CDR1 is SGHRS and CDR2 YFSETQ. CDR3 length: 14 residues. J was trimmed by 1 base and V by 0 bases; bases with no gene match: 0.